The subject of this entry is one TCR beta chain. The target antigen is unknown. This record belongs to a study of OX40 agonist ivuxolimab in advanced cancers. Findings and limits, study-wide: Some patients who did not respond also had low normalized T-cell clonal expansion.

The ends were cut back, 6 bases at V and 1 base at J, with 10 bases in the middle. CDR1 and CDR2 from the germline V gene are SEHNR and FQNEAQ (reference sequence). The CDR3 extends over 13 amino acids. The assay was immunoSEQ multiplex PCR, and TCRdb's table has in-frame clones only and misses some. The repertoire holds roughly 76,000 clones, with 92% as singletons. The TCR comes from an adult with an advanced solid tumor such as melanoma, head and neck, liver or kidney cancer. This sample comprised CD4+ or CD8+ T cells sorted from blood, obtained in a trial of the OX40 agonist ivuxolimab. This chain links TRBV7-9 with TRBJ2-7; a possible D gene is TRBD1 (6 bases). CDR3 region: CASRSDRSYEQYF. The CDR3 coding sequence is TGTGCCAGCAGATCTGACAGGTCCTACGAGCAGTACTTC.